This T cell receptor beta chain was found in a study of cytomegalovirus exposure and HLA in healthy donors. Points on this clone: What it binds is unknown.

Findings of the study overall: Judged likely to be a sequencing artifact was a cluster of highly shared sequence variants. V- and J-gene trimming in TCR beta was tied to a missense DCLRE1C variant by an analysis performed later. In a later analysis, at a false discovery rate of 0.05, 15,000 to 20,000 TCR beta sequences matched HLA alleles.

Donors showed nominal health when sampled, although they likely had unrecorded immune exposures. The PCR used 60 Vbeta and 13 Jbeta primers. Only in-frame clones appear in the TCRdb table, and some are missing; sequencing was by immunoSEQ multiplex PCR. The sample lists about 110,000 clones, roughly 80% occurring once. Germline V gives CDR1 SGHTA, CDR2 FQGNSA. V lost 4 bases and J lost 0, with 13 bases in between. The CDR3 totals 16 residues. Material for sequencing was PBMCs. The receptor was derived from a middle-aged man in good health and CMV-seronegative. V is TRBV7-2 and J is TRBJ2-1; D unclear. CDR3: CASSSYTMGSYNEQFF. The CDR3 region has the DNA TGTGCCAGCAGCTCTTACACTATGGGCTCCTACAATGAGCAGTTCTTC.